Below, 29 T cell receptor beta chains from the same sample are listed, as sequenced in a study of T cell repertoires in cytomegalovirus infection (dated by TCRdb to the late 2010s). Which antigens these TCRs recognize remains unknown. The sample's treatment or condition label, decoded: in vitro stimulation with specific CMV peptide epitopes to enrich CMV-specific T cells. The sequencer was an Illumina HiSeq 1500. Starting from the raw public reads, TCRdb applied fastp trimming at Q25, assembled clones with MiXCR and retained in-frame beta chains. A single entry per CDR3 protein holds the most common genes and DNA from its merged rows. In all, the sample holds some 110,000 distinct CDR3 sequences, and over 25% of those were seen once. The ten top clones hold approximately 59% of the sample. This material consisted of CD8+ T cells from cultured PBMCs, taken from culture after CMV antigen stimulation. The receptors derive from a human donor in good health (CMV status not recorded). Some clones in this sample may be carry-over from other donors' samples.

This clonotype has a handful of counts. The chain has TRBV29-1 and TRBJ1-1; D unresolved. CDR1 and CDR2 (germline): SQVTM, ANQGSEA. This CDR3 is built from 13 residues. V dropped 1 base and J dropped 0 bases, with 6 bases sitting between them. The CDR3, as DNA: TGCAGCGTTGAAGGAGCTATGAACACTGAAGCTTTCTTT. This codes for CSVEGAMNTEAFF.

The J gene is TRBJ2-1, the V gene TRBV7-6; D might be TRBD1 (5 bases). This CDR3 spans 16 amino acids. The germline V gene has CDR1 SGHVS and CDR2 FNYEAQ. Deletions cut 0 bases from V and 0 bases from J, with 9 bases between. CDR3 amino acids: CASSLAGVSSYNEQFF. The CDR3 DNA sequence: TGTGCCAGCAGCTTAGCAGGGGTCAGCTCCTACAATGAGCAGTTCTTC.

This clonotype was detected many times. The rearrangement joins TRBV19 to TRBJ1-5; D call uncertain. This CDR3 contains 15 residues. The germline V and J ends were trimmed by 4 bases and 3 bases, with 13 bases remaining between them. From germline, CDR1 is LNHDA and CDR2 SQIVND (reference sequence). The CDR3 here is CASSTLGGYNQPQHF. CDR3 in DNA: TGTGCCAGTAGTACCCTGGGAGGGTACAATCAGCCCCAGCATTTT.

V usage is TRBV5-4 and J usage is TRBJ1-2; D not resolved. Trimming removed 0 bases from V and 4 bases from J, with 10 bases in between. This CDR3 region has 14 residues. Germline V gives CDR1 SGHNT, CDR2 YYREEE (reference sequence). The CDR3 spells CASSLEGLTYGYTF. CDR3 DNA sequence: TGTGCCAGCAGCTTGGAGGGCCTGACCTATGGCTACACCTTC.

This clonotype was counted between two and nine times. The chain couples TRBV24-1 to TRBJ1-1; tentative D call: TRBD1 (6 bases). The V gene's germline CDR1 is KGHDR and CDR2 SFDVKD. This CDR3 is 14 amino acids long. Trimming pared 7 bases from V and 0 bases from J, leaving 11 bases between. The CDR3 sequence: CATSPGHMNTEAFF. The CDR3 DNA reads TGTGCCACCAGCCCGGGACACATGAACACTGAAGCTTTCTTT.

The chain recombines TRBV20-1 with TRBJ2-3, with D possibly matching TRBD2 (5 bases). This CDR3 is 16 amino acids long. Trimming took off 0 bases at V and 1 base at J, with 14 bases between the two ends. The germline CDR1 and CDR2 sequences are DFQATT and SNEGSKA (reference sequence). CDR3 sequence reads: CSARDRAGLGTDTQYF. The CDR3 bases are TGCAGTGCTAGAGATCGGGCGGGTTTGGGCACAGATACGCAGTATTTT.

The rearrangement joins TRBV6-5 to TRBJ1-4; 9 bases match TRBD1. Losses at the gene ends were 4 bases for V and 3 bases for J; bases not matched to a gene: 15. The CDR3 extends over 19 amino acids. Germline CDR1 MNHEY, CDR2 SVGAGI. CDR3 nucleotide sequence: TGTGCCAGCAGTTTGGAGGGGACAGGGAAATTGAGGGCTAATGAAAAACTGTTTTTT. Residues: CASSLEGTGKLRANEKLFF.

The table lists this clonotype with many counts. This chain connects TRBV12-3 or TRBV12-4 to TRBJ2-7; D not certain. The CDR3 sequence is 13 residues long. Trimming pared 5 bases from V and 3 bases from J, leaving 11 bases between. The CDR3 protein is CASSGGLDYEQYF. The CDR3 bases are TGTGCCAGCAGTGGCGGCCTAGACTACGAGCAGTACTTC.

In this sample, this clonotype turned up a few times. The chain recombines TRBV19 with TRBJ2-7; no reliable D call. In germline, CDR1 is LNHDA, CDR2 SQIVND (reference sequence). With 0 bases removed from V and 3 bases from J, the gap between germline ends came to 12 bases. The length of the CDR3 is 15 residues. The CDR3 loop is CASSIESSAYYEQYF. In DNA, the CDR3 is TGTGCCAGTAGTATAGAGTCATCGGCCTACTACGAGCAGTACTTC.

The V gene is TRBV6-2 or TRBV6-3, the J gene TRBJ2-7, with unresolved D. This CDR3 is 18 amino acids long. V shed 3 bases and J shed 4 bases, with 25 bases lying between them. Germline V CDR1 and CDR2: MNHEY, SVGEGT. The CDR3 spells CASSYPVGQVSLGYEQYF. DNA for the CDR3: TGTGCCAGCAGTTATCCGGTTGGGCAGGTCAGTCTGGGATACGAGCAGTACTTC.

This clonotype was counted many times. The rearrangement joins TRBV4-3 to TRBJ2-2; D not certain. Deletions cut 3 bases from V and 3 bases from J, with 11 bases between. Germline V CDR1 and CDR2: LGHNA, YSLEER. CDR3 size: 15 residues. CDR3 sequence reads: CASSHRTGYTGELFF. The DNA of the CDR3 is TGCGCCAGCAGCCACCGAACCGGGTACACCGGGGAGCTGTTTTTT.

The chain is built from TRBV15 and TRBJ2-5; TRBD1 aligns across 8 bases. Germline CDR1 LNHNV, CDR2 YYDKDF (reference sequence). The V segment lost 2 bases and the J segment 3 bases; nucleotides outside the gene matches: 8. The length of the CDR3 is 16 residues. The CDR3 nucleotides are TGTGCCACCAGCAGATCCCTCCCAGGGGGCGAAGAGACCCAGTACTTC. Translating it yields CATSRSLPGGEETQYF.

This clonotype was recorded a few times. The chain carries TRBV7-2 and TRBJ1-6, with D uncertain. Trimming left V 4 bases short and J 9 bases short, with 22 bases between. The CDR3 contains 17 residues. Germline-derived CDR1 and CDR2 are SGHTA and FQGNSA. The CDR3 sequence: CASSSDDTSTWGSPLHF. For the CDR3, the DNA is TGTGCCAGCAGCTCAGACGACACGTCAACATGGGGTTCACCCCTCCACTTT. Drawing the rest from reference TRBV7-2 and TRBJ1-6, the complete variable domain is GAGVSQSPSNKVTEKGKDVELRCDPISGHTALYWYRQSLGQGLEFLIYFQGNSAPDKSGLPSDRFSAERTGGSVSTLTIQRTQQEDSAVYLCASSSDDTSTWGSPLHFGNGTRLTVT.

This chain joins TRBV7-9 and TRBJ2-7, with a tentative D call TRBD1 (6 bases). The V and J ends lost 4 bases and 0 bases respectively, with 16 bases between them. CDR3 length: 16 residues. Germline loops: CDR1 SEHNR, CDR2 FQNEAQ (reference sequence). The DNA for the CDR3 is TGTGCCAGCAGCTCAACCGCCGGGACACTCTCCTACGAGCAGTACTTC. This codes for CASSSTAGTLSYEQYF.

The J gene is TRBJ2-1, the V gene TRBV12-3 or TRBV12-4, with 7 bases matching TRBD1. This CDR3 is built from 13 residues. Trimming cost V 6 bases and J 12 bases; bases outside gene matches: 11. CDR3 loop: CASSSGGLEGQFF. The CDR3 DNA follows: TGTGCCAGCAGCTCAGGGGGTTTAGAGGGGCAGTTCTTC.

This CDR3 is CASSVGQGNYGYTF. The CDR3 DNA follows: TGTGCCAGCAGCGTCGGACAGGGGAACTATGGCTACACCTTC. The rearrangement links TRBV5-6 to TRBJ1-2; 9 bases align to TRBD1. The germline V gene has CDR1 SGHDT and CDR2 YYEEEE. The CDR3 is 14 amino acids. J gave up 2 bases and V 4 bases, and 3 bases lay outside the gene matches.

The chain is built from TRBV12-5 and TRBJ1-2; 12 bases are shared with TRBD1. V dropped 6 bases and J dropped 8; count of bases not matched to a gene: 4. The CDR3 contains 13 residues. The germline V gene encodes CDR1 LGHNT and CDR2 FRNRAP. The CDR3 protein is CASGPGTGGGYTF. As DNA, the CDR3 is TGTGCTAGTGGACCCGGGACAGGGGGCGGCTACACCTTC.

This clonotype showed up just a few times. V is TRBV6-5 and J is TRBJ2-6; TRBD1 is a possible D gene (6 bases). The V end lost 6 bases, the J end lost 2 bases, and 14 bases lay between the germline ends. CDR3 length: 16 residues. CDR1 and CDR2 from the germline V gene are MNHEY and SVGAGI. The CDR3, as DNA: TGTGCCAGCAGCCCCAAAACAGGGACTGGGGCCAACGTCCTGACTTTC. Translated, it gives CASSPKTGTGANVLTF.

The chain combines TRBV11-2 with TRBJ2-1; D possibly matches TRBD1 or TRBD2 (6 bases each). Germline lookup yields CDR1 SGHAT and CDR2 FQNNGV. Trimming removed 1 base from V and 9 bases from J, with 13 bases in between. The length of the CDR3 is 14 residues. The CDR3 DNA follows: TGTGCCAGCAGCTTAGTCCGGGGGCACGGTGAGCAGTTCTTC. Amino acids: CASSLVRGHGEQFF.

The gene calls are TRBV20-1 and TRBJ2-7; a weak D match, TRBD1 (6 bases). Between the trimmed V and J ends, which lost 4 bases and 1 base, there was a span of 8 bases. The CDR3 contains 12 residues. CDR1 is DFQATT, CDR2 SNEGSKA, per germline (reference sequence). The CDR3 loop reads CSATGDSYEQYF. CDR3 nucleotide sequence: TGCAGTGCTACAGGGGATTCCTACGAGCAGTACTTC.

The chain combines TRBV4-3 with TRBJ2-3; the D gene is possibly TRBD1 (5 bases). Germline V CDR1 and CDR2: LGHNA, YSLEER. The CDR3 is 15 amino acids. Trimming removed 1 base from V and 2 bases from J, with 10 bases in between. The CDR3 protein is CASSQAQGFTDTQYF. DNA for the CDR3: TGCGCCAGCAGCCAAGCCCAGGGTTTCACAGATACGCAGTATTTT.

This clonotype has at least ten counts. The chain has TRBV4-1 and TRBJ1-1; no clear D gene. The CDR3 covers 14 residues. The ends were cut back, 5 bases at V and 5 bases at J, with 15 bases in the middle. Germline CDR1 and CDR2: MGHRA and YSYEKL. The CDR3: CASSSRGGRTEAFF. The CDR3 coding sequence is TGCGCCAGCAGCTCCCGGGGAGGGAGAACTGAAGCTTTCTTT.

This clonotype was seen repeatedly, ten times or more. V gene TRBV19 combines with J gene TRBJ2-1; 8 bases are a match to TRBD2. The V and J ends lost 3 bases and 9 bases, in that order; junction bases with no gene match: 10. The germline CDR1 and CDR2 sequences are LNHDA and SQIVND (reference sequence). The length of the CDR3 is 15 residues. This chain's CDR3 is CASSIPGLGLVEQFF. CDR3 nucleotide sequence: TGTGCCAGTAGTATCCCGGGACTAGGCCTGGTTGAGCAGTTCTTC.

This clonotype was found a few times. The CDR3 DNA sequence: TGTGCCACCAGCAGAGATGCAGCGGCACCCCAAGAGACCCAGTACTTC. It yields the protein CATSRDAAAPQETQYF. The rearrangement links TRBV15 to TRBJ2-5; TRBD2 might be the D (5 bases). Germline V lookup: CDR1 LNHNV, CDR2 YYDKDF (reference sequence). V was shortened by 0 bases and J by 1 base, with 12 bases between the two germline ends. The CDR3 is 16 amino acids.

V usage is TRBV4-3 and J usage is TRBJ2-4, with 8 bases lining up with TRBD1. Germline V CDR1 and CDR2: LGHNA, YSLEER. V gave up 0 bases and J gave up 5 bases; unmatched junction bases: 21. The CDR3 is 21 amino acids. CDR3: CASSQDMIVGYRGFGQNIQYF. The DNA of the CDR3 is TGCGCCAGCAGCCAAGATATGATTGTTGGGTACAGGGGGTTTGGTCAAAACATTCAGTACTTC.

This clonotype came up many times. This rearrangement joins TRBV7-2 to TRBJ1-1, with D maybe TRBD1 (5 bases). V dropped 1 base and J dropped 1 base, with 7 bases sitting between them. Germline CDR1 reads SGHTA; CDR2 reads FQGNSA. This CDR3 contains 14 residues. CDR3 sequence: CASSLGTGNTEAFF. The CDR3 DNA sequence: TGTGCCAGCAGCTTAGGTACAGGGAACACTGAAGCTTTCTTT.

This clonotype was seen repeatedly, ten times or more. As DNA, the CDR3 is TGTGCCAGCAGCTTATTGTCGAATGACGACAGTGAAGCTTTCTTT. This encodes CASSLLSNDDSEAFF. The chain is built from TRBV7-2 and TRBJ1-1; D may be TRBD1 (5 bases). The CDR3 is 15 amino acids. Per germline, CDR1 SGHTA and CDR2 FQGNSA. V dropped 2 bases and J dropped 7 bases, with 17 bases sitting between them. Complete variable domain (other parts from reference TRBV7-2 and TRBJ1-1): GAGVSQSPSNKVTEKGKDVELRCDPISGHTALYWYRQSLGQGLEFLIYFQGNSAPDKSGLPSDRFSAERTGGSVSTLTIQRTQQEDSAVYLCASSLLSNDDSEAFFGQGTRLTVV.

This clonotype occurred many times. This sequence joins TRBV7-2 and TRBJ1-5; D uncertain. The CDR3 has 17 residues. Between the trimmed V and J ends, which lost 5 bases and 0 bases, there was a span of 17 bases. The germline CDR1 and CDR2 sequences are SGHTA and FQGNSA. CDR3 sequence: CASSRFQTGYSNQPQHF. For the CDR3, the DNA is TGTGCCAGCAGCCGATTTCAGACGGGATATAGCAATCAGCCCCAGCATTTT.

The chain joins TRBV4-1 to TRBJ2-7, with D hard to call. Trimming removed 0 bases at V and 0 bases at J, with 9 bases between. Germline V gene data show CDR1 as MGHRA and CDR2 as YSYEKL. CDR3 length: 15 amino acids. CDR3 region: CASSQDETLSYEQYF. CDR3 coding DNA: TGCGCCAGCAGCCAAGATGAGACCCTCTCCTACGAGCAGTACTTC.